This T cell receptor beta chain was captured in a study of naive CD8 T cells in extremely preterm neonates (dated by TCRdb to about 2017). In terms of the full investigation: The study compared the TCRbeta CDR3 repertoires of sorted naive CD8+ T cells among four age groups: extremely preterm neonates, term neonates, young children and adults. What the research found in general, with its limitations: Compared with the older groups, preterm CDR3s were shorter and closer to germline, carrying fewer N additions and showing less junctional trimming. Significantly lower iChao1 richness than in all other age groups (p < 0.05) and an even clone distribution were observed in preterm neonates, indicating a less rich repertoire. A small sample size and variable productive template counts among preterm samples were noted by the authors as limitations. Preterm neonates shared more CDR3 nucleotide sequences (2.7%) than term neonates (roughly 0.4%), young children (around 0.03%) and adults (around 0.01%). Prospective longitudinal studies of preterm and term neonates were called for by the authors so that T cell development could be tracked within individuals.

A two-step, bias-controlled multiplex PCR was used to amplify TCRbeta CDR3 regions from genomic DNA. Primers specific for every TRBV and TRBJ gene segment were included in the multiplex PCR. The immunoSEQ Assay was used to generate TCRbeta repertoire data. In the paper's pipeline: A relative-frequency ratio and a modified nearest-neighbor algorithm were applied to filter and cluster reads so that closely related sequences were merged. IMGT annotation was followed for the assignment of V, D and J genes to CDR3 sequences. Template counts were quantified against synthetic TCR CDR3 analog sequences and normalized for PCR amplification bias. Only unique productive sequences, that is, in-frame CDR3 sequences lacking stop codons, were included in the analyses. Clonality, defined as 1 minus Pielou's evenness, and iChao1 richness were computed with the immunoSEQ Analyzer software. Statistical tests were run in JMP, with either Student's t-test or a non-parametric test chosen according to Shapiro-Wilk normality results. This immuneACCESS table, as held by TCRdb, lists in-frame sequences with V and J called but not all clones. Of the missing ones, under half trace to an unresolved V gene in checked studies; the others have no known cause. The V and J calls and clone size are taken from that table; D and trimming were inferred from the DNA. The sample table contains 21,000 or so clones; only one count was recorded for approximately 89% of them. Together, the top ten hold around 0.89% of the sample.

V has 0 bases trimmed and J has 0 bases trimmed; junction bases matching no gene number 1. The CDR3 numbers 15 residues from cysteine through phenylalanine. The DNA shown is the 45-base CDR3, in frame from base 1. CDR1 and CDR2, per the germline V gene (reference sequence), are LNHDA and SQIVND. Preterm samples were obtained from several extremely preterm deliveries at roughly 22-28 weeks of gestation. The study left out pregnancies involving fetal demise, active maternal HSV infection or known maternal HIV infection. A FACSAria III cell sorter was used to sort live, Annexin V-negative naive CD8+ T cells (CD3+CD8+CD45RA+CCR7+). Per sample, between roughly 17,000 and 110,000 naive CD8+ T cells were obtained by sorting. Mixed venous-arterial cord blood was collected with preassembled standardized sampling kits. Cord blood was kept at room temperature and processed within 4 hours of collection. Ficoll-Paque density gradient centrifugation was used to isolate mononuclear cells from diluted blood. Before sorting, mononuclear cells were cryopreserved in approximately 10% DMSO plus 90% FBS and kept long term at -150 degrees C. After thawing, cells were stained with Annexin V along with antibodies against CD3, CD8, CCR7 and CD45RA. The DNeasy Blood and Tissue Kit was used to extract genomic DNA from snap-frozen pellets of sorted cells.

As to this clone: Its antigen remains undetermined. Base qualities are not recorded, but no much larger clone differs from it by a single base.

This receptor was identified in a boy who was born preterm. In this chain, TRBV19 is recombined with TRBJ1-1, with TRBD1 identical over 7 junction bases. The specimen was naive CD8+ T cells from cord blood. The CDR3 corresponds to CASSIDDRVNTEAFF. Here is the DNA: TGTGCCAGTAGTATAGATGACAGGGTGAACACTGAAGCTTTCTTT.